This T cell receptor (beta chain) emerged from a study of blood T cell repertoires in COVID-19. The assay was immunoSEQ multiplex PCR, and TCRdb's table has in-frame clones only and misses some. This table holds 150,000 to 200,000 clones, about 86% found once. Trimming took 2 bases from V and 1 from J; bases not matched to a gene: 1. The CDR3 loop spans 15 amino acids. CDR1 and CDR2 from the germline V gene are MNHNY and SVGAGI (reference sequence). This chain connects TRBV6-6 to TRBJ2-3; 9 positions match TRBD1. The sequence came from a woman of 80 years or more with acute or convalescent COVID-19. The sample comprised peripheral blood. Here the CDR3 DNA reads TGTGCCAGCAGTTACCGACAGGGGGGCACAGATACGCAGTATTTT. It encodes CASSYRQGGTDTQYF.